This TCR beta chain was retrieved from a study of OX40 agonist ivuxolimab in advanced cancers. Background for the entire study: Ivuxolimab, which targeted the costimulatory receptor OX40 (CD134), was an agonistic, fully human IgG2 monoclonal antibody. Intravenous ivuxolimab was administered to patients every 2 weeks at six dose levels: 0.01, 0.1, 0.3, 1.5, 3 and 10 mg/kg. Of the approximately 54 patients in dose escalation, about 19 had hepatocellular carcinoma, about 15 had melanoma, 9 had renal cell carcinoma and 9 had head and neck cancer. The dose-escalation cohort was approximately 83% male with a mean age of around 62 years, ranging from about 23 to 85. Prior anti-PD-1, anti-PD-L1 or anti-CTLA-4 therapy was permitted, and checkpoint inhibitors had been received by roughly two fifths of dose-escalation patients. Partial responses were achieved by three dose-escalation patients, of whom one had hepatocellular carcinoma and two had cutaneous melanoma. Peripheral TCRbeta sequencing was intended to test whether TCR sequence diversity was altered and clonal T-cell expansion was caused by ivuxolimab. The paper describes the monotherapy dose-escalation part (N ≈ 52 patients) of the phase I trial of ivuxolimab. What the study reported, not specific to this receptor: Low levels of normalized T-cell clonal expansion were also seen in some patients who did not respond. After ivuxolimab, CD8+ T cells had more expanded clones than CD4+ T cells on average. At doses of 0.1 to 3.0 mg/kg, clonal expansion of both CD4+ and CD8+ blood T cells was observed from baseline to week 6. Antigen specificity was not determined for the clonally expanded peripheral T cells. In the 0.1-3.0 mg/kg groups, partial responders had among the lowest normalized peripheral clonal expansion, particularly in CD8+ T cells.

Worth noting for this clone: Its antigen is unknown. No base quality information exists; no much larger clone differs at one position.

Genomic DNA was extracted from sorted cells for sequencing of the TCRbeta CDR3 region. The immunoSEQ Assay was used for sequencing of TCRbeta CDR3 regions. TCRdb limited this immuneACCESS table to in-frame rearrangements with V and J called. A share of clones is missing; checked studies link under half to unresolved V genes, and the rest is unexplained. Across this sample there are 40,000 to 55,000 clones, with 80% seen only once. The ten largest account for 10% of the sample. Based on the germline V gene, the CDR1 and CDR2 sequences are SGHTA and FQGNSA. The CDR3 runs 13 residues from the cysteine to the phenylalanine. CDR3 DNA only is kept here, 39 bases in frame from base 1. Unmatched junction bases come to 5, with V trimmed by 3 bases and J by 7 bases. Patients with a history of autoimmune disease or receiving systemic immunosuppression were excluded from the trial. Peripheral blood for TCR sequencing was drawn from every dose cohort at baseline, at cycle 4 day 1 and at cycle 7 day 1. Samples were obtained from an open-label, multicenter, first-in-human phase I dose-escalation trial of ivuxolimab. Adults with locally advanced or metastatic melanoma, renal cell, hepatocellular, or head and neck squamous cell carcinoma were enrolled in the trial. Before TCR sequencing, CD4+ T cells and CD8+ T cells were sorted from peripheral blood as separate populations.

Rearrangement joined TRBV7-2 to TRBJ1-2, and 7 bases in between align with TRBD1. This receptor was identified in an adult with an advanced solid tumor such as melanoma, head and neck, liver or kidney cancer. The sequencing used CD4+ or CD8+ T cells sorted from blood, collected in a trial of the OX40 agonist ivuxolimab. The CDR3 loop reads CASSLGNRGGYTF. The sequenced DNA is TGTGCCAGCAGCTTGGGGAACAGGGGTGGCTACACCTTC.